This entry describes one TCR beta chain. Its specificity is unknown. Germline V gene sequence: CDR1 SGHVS, CDR2 FQNEAQ. V lost 0 bases to trimming and J lost 3 bases, with 9 bases between them. This CDR3 is 14 amino acids long. The sample comes from a study of breast tumors, draining lymph nodes, adjacent tissues. Study-level results: Tumor and nontumor repertoires were significantly more similar in luminal-like than in basal-like breast cancer. Data fit most tumor T cells coming from lymph node, expanding in tumor. Tumors had less TCR diversity than lymph nodes, more than nontumor tissue.

TCRdb re-called the multiplex PCR reads with MiXCR, one entry per CDR3 protein. The sample records 50,000 to 85,000 distinct CDR3 sequences, less than 50% being singletons. The rearrangement uses TRBV7-8 and TRBJ2-7; a weak D match, TRBD2 (6 bases). The source is a female donor with breast cancer. Some clones in this sample may be carry-over from other donors' samples. The sample was breast tumor tissue. CDR3 bases: TGTGCCAGCAGCTTAGCGGGACTCCGCTACGAGCAGTACTTC. Amino acid sequence: CASSLAGLRYEQYF.